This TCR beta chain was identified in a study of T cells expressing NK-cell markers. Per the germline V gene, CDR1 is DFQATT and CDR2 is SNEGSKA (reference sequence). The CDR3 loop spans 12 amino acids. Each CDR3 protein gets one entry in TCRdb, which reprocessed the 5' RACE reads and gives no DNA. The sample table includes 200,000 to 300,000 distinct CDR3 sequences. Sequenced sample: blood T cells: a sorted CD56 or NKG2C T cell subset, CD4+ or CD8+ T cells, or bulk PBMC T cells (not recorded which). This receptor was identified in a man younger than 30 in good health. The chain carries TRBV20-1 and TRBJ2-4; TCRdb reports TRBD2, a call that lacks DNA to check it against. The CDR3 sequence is CSARGTKNIQYF.